One T cell receptor beta chain is described in this entry. The same CDR3 also results from other DNA sequences found in this sample. The V and J ends lost 0 bases and 5 bases respectively, with 12 bases between them. The germline V gene has CDR1 SGHDN and CDR2 FVKESK. The CDR3 spans 15 residues. This sample stems from a study of cytotoxic CD8 clonotypes in ibrutinib-treated CLL. Depth targeted 1 in 200,000 to 1 in 1 million T cells, averaging around 9.5x coverage per clonotype. Measured with immunoSEQ multiplex PCR; TCRdb has only the in-frame clones, and not every one. The sample includes about 130,000 clones, approximately 85% seen only once; the top ten take approximately 2%. Libraries of TCR beta were made from 1.5 to 2.5 micrograms of genomic DNA that came from cryopreserved PBMCs.

V usage is TRBV14 and J usage is TRBJ2-3; either TRBD1 or TRBD2 may fit D (5 bases each). The TCR comes from a human donor with chronic lymphocytic leukemia. This specimen consisted of PBMCs, obtained after 24 months of ibrutinib treatment. CDR3 in DNA: TGTGCCAGCAGCCAAGATCTTTGGGGGAGAGATACGCAGTATTTT. Protein sequence: CASSQDLWGRDTQYF.